Presented here are 21 T cell receptor beta chains from one specimen sequenced in a study of blood T cell repertoires in COVID-19. TCRdb's copy holds only in-frame clones and misses some; the assay was immunoSEQ multiplex PCR. The data show 200,000 to 250,000 clones, about 86% seen once. Sequencing used PBMCs or T cells enriched from blood (not recorded which). Receptors were obtained from a woman in her fifties or sixties in a cohort exposed to, infected with or recovered from COVID-19 (not recorded which).

V is TRBV7-3 and J is TRBJ2-3; 8 nucleotides match TRBD1. Germline trimming cut 5 bases from V and 6 bases from J; bases unmatched to any gene: 4. The CDR3 is made up of 13 amino acids. Germline V gives CDR1 SGHTA, CDR2 FQGTGA. CDR3: CASSGTGRDTQYF. The CDR3 DNA follows: TGTGCCAGCAGCGGGACAGGTCGGGATACGCAGTATTTT.

The rearrangement joins TRBV7-9 to TRBJ2-1; 9 nucleotides match TRBD1. This CDR3 spans 14 amino acids. Germline V gene sequence: CDR1 SEHNR, CDR2 FQNEAQ (reference sequence). J gave up 6 bases and V 5 bases, and 5 bases lay outside the gene matches. CDR3 nucleotide sequence: TGTGCCAGCAGCCGATTGACAGGGGGCAATGAGCAGTTCTTC. Encoded protein: CASSRLTGGNEQFF.

V usage is TRBV5-1 and J usage is TRBJ2-1; 9 positions agree with TRBD2. The V and J ends lost 1 base and 8 bases, in that order; junction bases with no gene match: 10. This CDR3 region has 16 residues. Germline CDR1 reads SGHRS; CDR2 reads YFSETQ. CDR3 protein: CASSLNLAGKFHEQFF. The DNA for the CDR3 is TGCGCCAGCAGCTTGAACCTAGCGGGGAAATTCCATGAGCAGTTCTTC. The full variable domain, its missing parts supplied by reference TRBV5-1 and TRBJ2-1, is KAGVTQTPRYLIKTRGQQVTLSCSPISGHRSVSWYQQTPGQGLQFLFEYFSETQRNKGNFPGRFSGRQFSNSRSEMNVSTLELGDSALYLCASSLNLAGKFHEQFFGPGTRLTVL.

The chain joins TRBV9 to TRBJ2-2; TRBD1 might be the D (5 bases). This CDR3 is 16 amino acids long. Germline V lookup: CDR1 SGDLS, CDR2 YYNGEE. Between the trimmed V and J ends, which lost 0 bases and 2 bases, there was a span of 11 bases. The CDR3 bases are TGTGCCAGCAGCGTAGGCAGGGCCCTAAACACCGGGGAGCTGTTTTTT. Protein product: CASSVGRALNTGELFF.

This chain joins TRBV27 and TRBJ2-1; 7 bases are shared with TRBD2. Germline CDR1 reads MNHEY; CDR2 reads SMNVEV (reference sequence). The junction had 9 bases not matched to a gene; V was cut back by 2 bases and J by 2 bases. CDR3 size: 17 residues. Here the CDR3 reads CASSLQTSRVTYNEQFF. The CDR3 DNA sequence: TGTGCCAGCAGTTTACAGACTAGCCGCGTCACCTACAATGAGCAGTTCTTC.

The CDR3 nucleotides are TGTGCCTGGAGTGAAGGCCGGCCTCGGCGGAGTGGCTACACCTTC. As protein: CAWSEGRPRRSGYTF. The chain joins TRBV30 to TRBJ1-2; D gene ambiguous. CDR1 is GTSNPN and CDR2 is SVGIG in the germline V gene (reference sequence). This CDR3 spans 15 amino acids. V was cut by 1 base and J by 7 bases, with 19 bases left in between.

V gene TRBV5-4 combines with J gene TRBJ1-6, with a weak D call TRBD1 (5 bases). The CDR3 is made up of 14 amino acids. Trimming stripped 4 bases from V and 10 bases from J, with 15 bases between. Per the germline V gene, CDR1 is SGHNT and CDR2 is YYREEE (reference sequence). In DNA form, the CDR3 reads TGTGCCAGCAGCCCCGGGGGAGGGGAGTCACCCCTCCACTTT. It translates to CASSPGGGESPLHF.

CDR3 loop: CASSGSGGGDTQYF. The CDR3 bases are TGTGCCAGCAGCGGTAGCGGGGGGGGAGATACGCAGTATTTT. The chain couples TRBV11-3 to TRBJ2-3; 11 bases agree with TRBD2. This CDR3 comprises 14 residues. The trim removed 5 bases at V and 5 bases at J, leaving 3 bases unmatched. Per germline, CDR1 SGHNT and CDR2 YENEEA. Full variable domain (remainder filled in from reference TRBV11-3 and TRBJ2-3): EAGVVQSPRYKIIEKKQPVAFWCNPISGHNTLYWYLQNLGQGPELLIRYENEEAVDDSQLPKDRFSAERLKGVDSTLKIQPAELGDSAVYLCASSGSGGGDTQYFGPGTRLTVL.

The chain couples TRBV4-2 to TRBJ1-2, with 9 bases matching TRBD1. Trimming at V came to 0 bases and at J to 8 bases, leaving 4 bases not matched to a gene. The CDR3 loop spans 14 amino acids. The germline V gene has CDR1 LGHNA and CDR2 YNFKEQ. The CDR3 spells CASSQEWTGVGYTF. CDR3 sequence (DNA): TGTGCCAGCAGCCAAGAATGGACAGGGGTCGGCTACACCTTC.

This clone has just one count. Additional DNA sequences in this sample encode the identical CDR3. The rearrangement joins TRBV24-1 to TRBJ1-3; TRBD1 is a possible D gene (5 bases). CDR1 and CDR2 (germline): KGHDR, SFDVKD. CDR3 length equals 15 residues. V was pared by 4 bases and J by 4 bases, with 13 bases between. CDR3 nucleotides: TGTGCCACCAGTGACCCCGGGGGGTCCGGAAACACCATATATTTT. Protein sequence: CATSDPGGSGNTIYF.

V is TRBV7-6 and J is TRBJ1-3, with 12 bases lining up with TRBD1. With V trimmed by 1 base and J by 6 bases, 1 base remained unmatched. Germline V gene data show CDR1 as SGHVS and CDR2 as FNYEAQ. The CDR3 length is 15 residues. CDR3 coding DNA: TGTGCCAGCAGCTTAGGGGACAGGGGGCCAAACACCATATATTTT. Translating it yields CASSLGDRGPNTIYF.

The chain joins TRBV7-2 to TRBJ1-2, with 7 bases fitting TRBD1. The CDR3 has 14 amino acids. CDR1 is SGHTA, CDR2 FQGNSA, per germline. V shed 10 bases and J 3 bases; nucleotides not matched to a gene: 11. The chain's CDR3 is CATHPRGGDYGYTF. DNA for the CDR3: TGTGCCACCCATCCCCGAGGGGGCGACTATGGCTACACCTTC.

The chain links TRBV2 to TRBJ1-6, with D tentatively TRBD1 (5 bases). This CDR3 has 15 residues. The germline V gene has CDR1 SNHLY and CDR2 FYNNEI. Deletions cut 5 bases from V and 7 bases from J, with 15 bases between. CDR3 region: CASSPLQGGNSPLHF. CDR3 bases: TGTGCCAGCAGTCCCCTTCAGGGAGGGAATTCACCCCTCCACTTT.

The chain recombines TRBV6-5 with TRBJ1-1, with TRBD1 matching 9 bases. V lost 7 bases and J lost 3; bases outside the gene matches: 6. Looked up from germline, CDR1 is MNHEY and CDR2 is SVGAGI. The length of the CDR3 is 14 residues. The CDR3 nucleotides read TGTGCCAGCACTAGGGACAGGGAGTACACTGAAGCTTTCTTT. Translated: CASTRDREYTEAFF.

The table lists this clone with a few counts. The V call is TRBV5-1, the J call TRBJ1-1; perhaps TRBD1 as D (5 bases). This CDR3 is built from 16 residues. The germline V gene has CDR1 SGHRS and CDR2 YFSETQ. V lost 3 bases and J lost 0, with 15 bases in between. In nucleotides, the CDR3 is TGCGCCAGCAGCTGGGGGACTGTCCCCATGAACACTGAAGCTTTCTTT. Its translation: CASSWGTVPMNTEAFF.

V is TRBV19 and J is TRBJ2-1; the match to TRBD1 covers 7 bases. CDR3 length: 15 residues. The germline V gene has CDR1 LNHDA and CDR2 SQIVND (reference sequence). V trimming: 7 bases; J trimming: 1 base; junction bases outside the gene matches: 7. The CDR3 sequence: CASTLQGLSYNEQFF. DNA for the CDR3: TGTGCCAGTACCTTACAGGGGCTATCCTACAATGAGCAGTTCTTC.

The genes are TRBV7-2 and TRBJ2-7; TRBD2 aligns across 9 bases. Germline V gene lookup returns CDR1 SGHTA and CDR2 FQGNSA. V gave up 3 bases and J gave up 2 bases; unmatched junction bases: 5. The CDR3 is made up of 15 amino acids. As DNA, the CDR3 is TGTGCCAGCAGCTTGAGGACTAGCGTGGCCTACGAGCAGTACTTC. Encoded protein: CASSLRTSVAYEQYF.

J is TRBJ2-7 and V is TRBV18; D may be TRBD1 (5 bases). Trimming removed 3 bases at V and 3 bases at J, with 18 bases between. The length of the CDR3 is 16 residues. The germline V gene has CDR1 KGHSH and CDR2 LQKENI. CDR3 coding DNA: TGTGCCAGCTCACCGGTTGGGGCTGCGGATAACTACGAGCAGTACTTC. It codes for CASSPVGAADNYEQYF.

CDR3 loop: CASRQGMNTEAFF. The CDR3 DNA follows: TGTGCCAGCAGGCAGGGGATGAACACTGAAGCTTTCTTT. The rearrangement uses TRBV6-5 and TRBJ1-1; tentatively, D is TRBD1 (6 bases). Looked up from germline, CDR1 is MNHEY and CDR2 is SVGAGI. The CDR3 extends over 13 amino acids. The V and J ends lost 6 bases and 0 bases respectively, with 8 bases between them.

The chain combines TRBV15 with TRBJ2-1; 11 bases align to TRBD1. This CDR3 has 17 residues. Looked up from germline, CDR1 is LNHNV and CDR2 is YYDKDF (reference sequence). The V segment lost 5 bases and the J segment 7 bases; nucleotides outside the gene matches: 13. The CDR3 nucleotides are TGTGCCACCAGCTCCCGCGGGGGACAGGGGGTGGGGAATGAGCAGTTCTTC. Encoded protein: CATSSRGGQGVGNEQFF.

This clone appeared a few times. The rearrangement uses TRBV11-1 and TRBJ2-5; 9 nucleotides agree with TRBD2. Trimming took 1 base from V and 2 from J; bases not matched to a gene: 2. The CDR3 runs to 15 residues. The germline V gene has CDR1 SGHAT and CDR2 FQDESV (reference sequence). The CDR3 nucleotides read TGTGCCAGCAGCTTAGATAGCGGGGGTCAAGAGACCCAGTACTTC. Encoded protein: CASSLDSGGQETQYF.